Following are 5 T cell receptor beta chains from one sample sequenced in a study of blood T cell repertoires in COVID-19. Produced via immunoSEQ multiplex PCR; TCRdb's table is partial and in-frame only. This table holds 300,000 to 400,000 clones, around 87% found once. The specimen was PBMCs or T cells enriched from blood (not recorded which). These receptor sequences come from a woman in her 30s with acute COVID-19.

V gene TRBV7-2 combines with J gene TRBJ1-2; D unresolved. Germline V gene lookup returns CDR1 SGHTA and CDR2 FQGNSA. The CDR3 is 12 residues long. V was shortened by 3 bases and J by 7 bases, with 9 bases between the two germline ends. CDR3 in amino acids: CASSFGLGGYTF. The DNA for the CDR3 is TGTGCCAGCAGCTTTGGGCTCGGTGGCTACACCTTC.

The V call is TRBV6-5, the J call TRBJ1-3; D is ambiguous. Germline CDR1 reads MNHEY; CDR2 reads SVGAGI. V lost 8 bases and J lost 0, with 14 bases in between. The CDR3 totals 15 residues. CDR3 DNA: TGTGCCAGCTCCGTGAGAGGGATCTCTGGAAACACCATATATTTT. It yields the protein CASSVRGISGNTIYF.

This sequence joins TRBV24-1 and TRBJ2-5; possibly TRBD1 for D (7 bases). Germline V lookup: CDR1 KGHDR, CDR2 SFDVKD. Between the trimmed V and J ends, which lost 9 bases and 3 bases, there was a span of 13 bases. The CDR3 extends over 13 amino acids. The chain's CDR3 is CATGGTVEETQYF. Here the CDR3 DNA reads TGTGCCACCGGCGGGACAGTGGAAGAGACCCAGTACTTC.

In the case of this clone: Other DNA sequences in this sample translate to the same CDR3. The rearrangement links TRBV2 to TRBJ1-1; TRBD1 agrees at 7 bases. The V gene end was trimmed by 7 bases and the J gene end by 1 base; junction bases not matched to a gene: 3. CDR1 SNHLY and CDR2 FYNNEI come from the germline V gene. This CDR3 is 13 amino acids long. CDR3: CASIRDRNTEAFF. CDR3 nucleotides: TGTGCCAGCATCCGGGACAGGAACACTGAAGCTTTCTTT.

The CDR3 region has the DNA TGTGCCAGCAGTGAAGCGGGTCGGGACAGGGTTTTCTACACCTTC. It encodes CASSEAGRDRVFYTF. The chain is built from TRBV2 and TRBJ1-2, with TRBD1 matching 9 bases. With V trimmed by 0 bases and J by 10 bases, 9 bases remained unmatched. Germline loops: CDR1 SNHLY, CDR2 FYNNEI. The CDR3 runs to 15 residues.